What follows describes a single TCR beta chain. The data stem from a study of OX40 agonist ivuxolimab in advanced cancers. Study information: Patients received ivuxolimab, an intravenous treatment, every 2 weeks at 0.01 to 10 mg/kg. Enrolled patients in dose escalation had cancers that were hepatocellular carcinoma, melanoma, renal cell or head and neck cancer.

Trimming removed 7 bases at V and 4 bases at J, with 19 bases between. The CDR3 contains 15 residues. Germline V CDR1 and CDR2: SNHLY, FYNNEI. This table comes from immunoSEQ multiplex PCR, and its TCRdb copy is limited to in-frame clones, with some not included. The table has 35,000 or so clones, approximately 76% seen once. The sequence was obtained from an adult with an advanced solid tumor such as melanoma, head and neck, liver or kidney cancer. Sequences were derived from CD4+ or CD8+ T cells sorted from blood, sampled in a trial of the OX40 agonist ivuxolimab. The chain combines TRBV2 with TRBJ1-1; D ambiguous. DNA for the CDR3: TGTGCCAGCATTCTGAAGATCGGGATCGGCACTGAAGCTTTCTTT. Translating gives CASILKIGIGTEAFF.